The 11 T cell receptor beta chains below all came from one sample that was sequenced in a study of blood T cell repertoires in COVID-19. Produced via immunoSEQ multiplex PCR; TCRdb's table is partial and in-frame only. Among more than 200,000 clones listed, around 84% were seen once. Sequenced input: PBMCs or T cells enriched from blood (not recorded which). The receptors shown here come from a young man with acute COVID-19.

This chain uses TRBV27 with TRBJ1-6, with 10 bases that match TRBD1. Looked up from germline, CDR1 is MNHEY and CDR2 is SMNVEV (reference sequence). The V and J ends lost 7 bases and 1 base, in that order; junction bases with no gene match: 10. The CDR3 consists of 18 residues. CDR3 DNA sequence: TGTGCCAGCACTTCGACGGACAGGGGGTGGTCCTATAATTCACCCCTCCACTTT. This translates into CASTSTDRGWSYNSPLHF.

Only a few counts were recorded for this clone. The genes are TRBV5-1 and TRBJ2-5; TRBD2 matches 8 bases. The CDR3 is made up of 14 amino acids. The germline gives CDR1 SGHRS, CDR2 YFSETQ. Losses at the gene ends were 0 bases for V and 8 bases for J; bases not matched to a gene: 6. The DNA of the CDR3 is TGCGCCAGCAGCTTGGATAGCGGGAAGAGTACCCAGTACTTC. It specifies CASSLDSGKSTQYF.

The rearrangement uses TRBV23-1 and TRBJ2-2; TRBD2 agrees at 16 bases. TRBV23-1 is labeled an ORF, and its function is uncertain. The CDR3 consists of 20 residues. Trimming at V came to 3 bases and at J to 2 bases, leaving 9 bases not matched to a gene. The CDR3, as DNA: TGCGCCAGCAGTCACCCCGGGACTAGCGGGGGGGATGAAAACACCGGGGAGCTGTTTTTT. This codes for CASSHPGTSGGDENTGELFF.

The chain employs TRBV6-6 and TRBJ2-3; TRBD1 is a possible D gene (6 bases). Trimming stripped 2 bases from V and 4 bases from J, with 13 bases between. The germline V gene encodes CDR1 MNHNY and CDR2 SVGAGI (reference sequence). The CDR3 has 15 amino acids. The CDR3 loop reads CASSYSRGWADTQYF. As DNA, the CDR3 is TGTGCCAGCAGTTACAGCAGGGGTTGGGCAGATACGCAGTATTTT.

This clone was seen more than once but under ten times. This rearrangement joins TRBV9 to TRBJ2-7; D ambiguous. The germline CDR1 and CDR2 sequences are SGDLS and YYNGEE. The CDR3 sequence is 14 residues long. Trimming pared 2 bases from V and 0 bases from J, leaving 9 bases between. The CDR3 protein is CASSVNPDSYEQYF. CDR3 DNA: TGTGCCAGCAGCGTCAATCCAGACTCCTACGAGCAGTACTTC.

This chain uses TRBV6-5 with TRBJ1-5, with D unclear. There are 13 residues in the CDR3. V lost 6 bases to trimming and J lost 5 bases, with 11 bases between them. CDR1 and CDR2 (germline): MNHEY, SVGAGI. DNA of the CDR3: TGTGCCAGCAGCGACTATTCATATCAGCCCCAGCATTTT. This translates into CASSDYSYQPQHF.

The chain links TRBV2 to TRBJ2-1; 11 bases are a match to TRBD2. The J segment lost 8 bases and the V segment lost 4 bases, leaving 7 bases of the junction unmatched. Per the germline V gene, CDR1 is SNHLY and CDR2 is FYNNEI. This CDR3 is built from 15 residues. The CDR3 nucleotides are TGTGCCAGCAGTGTGAATAGCGGGGGGGTAGATGAGCAGTTCTTC. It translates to CASSVNSGGVDEQFF.

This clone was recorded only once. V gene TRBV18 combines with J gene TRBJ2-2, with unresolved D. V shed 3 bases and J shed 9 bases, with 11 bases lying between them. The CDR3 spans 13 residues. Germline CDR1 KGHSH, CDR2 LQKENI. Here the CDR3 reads CASSPAAAWELFF. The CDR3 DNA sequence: TGTGCCAGCTCACCTGCGGCCGCCTGGGAGCTGTTTTTT.

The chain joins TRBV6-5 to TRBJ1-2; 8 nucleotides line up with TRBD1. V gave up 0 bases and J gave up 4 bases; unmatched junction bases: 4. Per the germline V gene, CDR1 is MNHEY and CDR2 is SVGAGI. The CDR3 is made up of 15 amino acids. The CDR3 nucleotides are TGTGCCAGCAGTTACTCCGGGACAGGCTCCTATGGCTACACCTTC. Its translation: CASSYSGTGSYGYTF.

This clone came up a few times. For the CDR3, the DNA is TGTGCCAGCAGTGACTCGCCTAGCGGGGGGATCGAGACCCAGTACTTC. Encoded protein: CASSDSPSGGIETQYF. This chain connects TRBV6-4 to TRBJ2-5; 11 bases fit TRBD2. There are 16 residues in the CDR3. Germline V gives CDR1 MRHNA, CDR2 SNTAGT. V gave up 0 bases and J gave up 5 bases; unmatched junction bases: 5.

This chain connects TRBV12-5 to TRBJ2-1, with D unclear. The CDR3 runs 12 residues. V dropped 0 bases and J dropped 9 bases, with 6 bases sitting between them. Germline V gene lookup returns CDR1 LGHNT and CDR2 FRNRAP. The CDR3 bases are TGTGCTAGTGGTTTGGTATCTCCTGAGCAGTTCTTC. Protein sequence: CASGLVSPEQFF.